This T cell receptor beta chain is drawn from a study of cytomegalovirus exposure and HLA in healthy donors. V gave up 2 bases and J gave up 4 bases; unmatched junction bases: 10. There are 17 residues in the CDR3. Germline lookup yields CDR1 SGHTA and CDR2 FQGNSA. The PCR was carried out with 60 Vbeta primers and 13 Jbeta primers. Using immunoSEQ multiplex PCR, the repertoire was profiled, and TCRdb retains in-frame clones only, with some absent. The sample lists a few hundred thousand clones, more than 65% occurring once. The V gene is TRBV7-2, the J gene TRBJ1-4; 7 positions agree with TRBD1. This sequence originates from a woman under 40 in good health and CMV-seronegative. Input material: PBMCs. CDR3 sequence (DNA): TGTGCCAGCAGCTTAAGGCCGCCGGGACAGCTTAATGAAAAACTGTTTTTT. Protein sequence: CASSLRPPGQLNEKLFF.